This T cell receptor (beta chain) was identified during a study of neurological immune-mediated disorders. Synthesis of cDNA was performed by 5'RACE using 10-nucleotide random UMIs. From 15-18 subjects, over 160 million TCR-beta sequences were obtained in each sequencing run. Each CDR3 protein gets one entry after TCRdb re-called the 5' RACE reads with MiXCR. Of about 74,000 distinct CDR3 sequences in the sample, 4% to 6% were seen once. V was clipped by 8 bases and J by 5 bases; unmatched bases: 17. This CDR3 is 17 amino acids long. CDR1 and CDR2 (germline): SGHVS, FQNEAQ. Unsorted libraries were prepared from 2 million PBMCs held at -80 C. Study outcomes and limitations: The most TCR clonal expansion was seen in HTLV-1-associated myelopathy, and the least was seen in multiple sclerosis, which fell below healthy controls.

There are a few counts of this clonotype. The target antigen is unknown. Sequencing was performed on PBMCs. The sequence was collected from a man aged 18 to 30 with multiple sclerosis. The chain carries TRBV7-8 and TRBJ2-2, with 7 bases that match TRBD2. CDR3 amino acids: CASVLPGGTKTTGELFF. In DNA, the CDR3 is TGTGCCAGCGTATTGCCGGGGGGAACGAAAACGACCGGGGAGCTGTTTTTT. Using reference TRBV7-8 and TRBJ2-2 for the parts outside the CDR3, the full variable domain is GAGVSQSPRYKVAKRGQDVALRCDPISGHVSLFWYQQALGQGPEFLTYFQNEAQLDKSGLPSDRFFAERPEGSVSTLKIQRTQQEDSAVYLCASVLPGGTKTTGELFFGEGSRLTVL.